A single sample is the source of the 8 T cell receptor beta chains below, sequenced in a study of blood T cells in healthy people across ages. Using a J-beta primer mix together with a sample-barcoded 5' primer, a second PCR was run for roughly 7 to 12 cycles. TCRdb reanalysed the 5' RACE reads using MiXCR and keeps one entry per CDR3 protein. The sample has 1,500,000 or so distinct CDR3 sequences; approximately 59% are singletons. The sequencing sample was made of blood. The receptors were sampled from a man between 18 and 29 years old in good health.

The chain carries TRBV20-1 and TRBJ2-4, with D unclear. Trimming pared 5 bases from V and 2 bases from J, leaving 19 bases between. The CDR3 has 16 amino acids. Looked up from germline, CDR1 is DFQATT and CDR2 is SNEGSKA (reference sequence). The CDR3 loop is CSAVKQVTFPKNIQYF. The CDR3 nucleotides are TGCAGTGCTGTAAAGCAGGTTACGTTTCCCAAAAACATTCAGTACTTC.

The chain employs TRBV11-2 and TRBJ2-1; D is possibly TRBD2 (6 bases). The CDR3 length is 14 residues. V gave up 4 bases and J gave up 8 bases, with 15 bases separating them. Per the germline V gene, CDR1 is SGHAT and CDR2 is FQNNGV. CDR3 bases: TGTGCCAGCAGCTGGACTTCCCCGGGGGATGAGCAGTTCTTC. Translated, it gives CASSWTSPGDEQFF. The entire variable domain, with the rest obtained from reference TRBV11-2 and TRBJ2-1, is as follows: EAGVAQSPRYKIIEKRQSVAFWCNPISGHATLYWYQQILGQGPKLLIQFQNNGVVDDSQLPKDRFSAERLKGVDSTLKIQPAKLEDSAVYLCASSWTSPGDEQFFGPGTRLTVL.

V gene TRBV20-1 combines with J gene TRBJ2-1; 10 bases agree with TRBD2. The V gene's germline CDR1 is DFQATT and CDR2 SNEGSKA (reference sequence). The ends lost 2 bases at V and 2 bases at J; junction bases unmatched: 9. The CDR3 sequence is 17 residues long. CDR3 sequence (DNA): TGCAGTGCTAGACCTAAGAAGCGGGAGGGGGCCTACAATGAGCAGTTCTTC. It codes for CSARPKKREGAYNEQFF.

CDR3 amino acids: CASSTLWETQYF. The CDR3 nucleotides are TGTGCCAGCAGCACGCTATGGGAGACCCAGTACTTC. The V call is TRBV7-6, the J call TRBJ2-5; D gene ambiguous. Germline V gene lookup returns CDR1 SGHVS and CDR2 FNYEAQ. Between the trimmed V and J ends, which lost 5 bases and 5 bases, there was a span of 9 bases. This CDR3 is built from 12 residues.

This rearrangement joins TRBV20-1 to TRBJ2-5; D perhaps matches TRBD1 (5 bases). TRBJ2-7 matches the DNA end more closely, so the J call is doubtful. The germline V gene encodes CDR1 DFQATT and CDR2 SNEGSKA (reference sequence). This CDR3 is 14 amino acids long. The chain's CDR3 is CSALDIMGTNEQYF. The DNA for the CDR3 is TGCAGTGCCCTGGACATAATGGGTACTAACGAGCAGTACTTC.

This clonotype was observed a few times. V usage is TRBV20-1 and J usage is TRBJ2-5; no definite D call. Per germline, CDR1 DFQATT and CDR2 SNEGSKA (reference sequence). The V gene lost 5 bases and the J gene lost 3 bases, with 13 bases spanning the gap. The CDR3 is 13 residues long. CDR3 DNA: TGCAGTGCTGCCCCCCAGGCAGAAGAGACCCAGTACTTC. Amino acid sequence: CSAAPQAEETQYF.

The chain joins TRBV5-5 to TRBJ2-2; D possibly corresponds to TRBD2 (6 bases). Trimming shortened V by 4 bases and J by 2 bases, and 18 bases separated the two germline ends. The CDR3 totals 17 residues. Germline V gene sequence: CDR1 SGHKS, CDR2 YYEKEE (reference sequence). This CDR3 is CASSLTPGTGNTGELFF. CDR3 in DNA: TGTGCCAGCAGCCTCACGCCCGGGACTGGTAACACCGGGGAGCTGTTTTTT.

This chain uses TRBV21-1 with TRBJ1-1; whether TRBD1, the table's D call, matches the DNA was not checked. TRBV21-1 is a listed pseudogene. The CDR3 runs to 10 residues. The CDR3 DNA sequence: TGTGCCAGGGGGCTCACTGAAGCTTTCTTT. Amino acids: CARGLTEAFF.